Included here is one TCR beta chain sequence, with context. What it recognizes is unknown. This sample is part of a study of blood T cells in healthy people across ages. Study context: Template switching captured about one barcoded beta molecule per two T cells. Study-level points and caveats: Age advanced and TCR beta diversity per million T cells fell, roughly linearly.

Germline assignment: CDR1 DFQATT and CDR2 SNEGSKA (reference sequence). CDR3 size: 16 residues. V lost 5 bases and J lost 4; bases outside the gene matches: 10. The study isolated at least 6 million PBMCs from each sample. Sample-barcoded 5' priming and a J-beta primer mix drove a second PCR of about 7 to 12 cycles. TCRdb recomputed calls from the 5' RACE reads with MiXCR, one row per CDR3 protein. Of about 1.4 million distinct CDR3 sequences in the sample, roughly 60% were seen once. The sequence came from a young man in good health. Specimen: blood. The chain couples TRBV20-1 to TRBJ2-1, with TRBD2 matching over 11 bases. CDR3 sequence reads: CSAGGQTSGEYNEQFF. The CDR3 bases are TGCAGTGCTGGAGGCCAGACTAGCGGGGAATACAATGAGCAGTTCTTC.